These 3 T cell receptor beta chains share one sample of origin, sequenced in a study of blood T cell repertoires in COVID-19. Assay used: immunoSEQ multiplex PCR; TCRdb lists only in-frame clones, some missing. Seen here are under 250,000 clones, roughly 84% observed once, and the top ten hold 3% to 4%. The specimen sequenced was peripheral blood. The receptor source for this set is a woman older than 75 with acute or convalescent COVID-19.

This clone has a single count. V is TRBV18 and J is TRBJ1-5; 7 nucleotides line up with TRBD1. CDR1 and CDR2 from the germline V gene are KGHSH and LQKENI. There are 14 residues in the CDR3. Losses at the gene ends were 6 bases for V and 2 bases for J; bases not matched to a gene: 4. The CDR3: CASSVGQGNQPQHF. The CDR3 DNA follows: TGTGCCAGCTCGGTCGGACAGGGCAATCAGCCCCAGCATTTT.

This rearrangement joins TRBV6-5 to TRBJ1-1; 8 nucleotides agree with TRBD1. Germline lookup yields CDR1 MNHEY and CDR2 SVGAGI. Unmatched junction bases numbered 10, after V lost 6 bases and J lost 10 bases. The CDR3 runs to 13 residues. This chain's CDR3 is CASSRGQGLLAFF. CDR3 bases: TGTGCCAGCAGCCGAGGACAGGGTTTACTAGCTTTCTTT.

The chain employs TRBV6-5 and TRBJ2-7, with D maybe TRBD1 (5 bases). Germline CDR1 reads MNHEY; CDR2 reads SVGAGI. This CDR3 is built from 15 residues. Trimming stripped 5 bases from V and 4 bases from J, with 18 bases between. The CDR3 region has the DNA TGTGCCAGCAGTCAACCCCGGGCAGGGCTGTACGAGCAGTACTTC. It yields the protein CASSQPRAGLYEQYF.